This TCR beta chain stems from a study of cytomegalovirus exposure and HLA in healthy donors (dated 2017 in TCRdb). Notes on the research overall: In an earlier analysis of 587 of the donors, 276 Gb of sequence data and 100 million or so unique TCR beta sequences from roughly 200 million T cells were reported. The study used immunosequencing to profile the T cell repertoires of several hundred subjects and linked those repertoires to cytomegalovirus serostatus. Because of strong linkage in the cohort, roughly five DR-DQ haplotypes were treated as single units for association and clustering. HLA typing included class I and class II loci at four-digit resolution. Among around 400 genotyped donors of the cohort, an average of approximately 230,000 unique TCR beta nucleotide sequences were sequenced per donor, around a sixth of them non-productive. A later analysis re-examined previously published TCR beta repertoires from over 500 donors and added high-resolution HLA genotyping to investigate patterns of TCR occurrence. An early release covering 500 to 750 HLA-typed donors comprised about 300 gigabases of sequencing data and approximately 85 million unique TCR sequences. The study combined high-throughput TCR immunosequencing, statistical association of individual TCRs with disease status, and machine learning to predict cytomegalovirus infection status. Donor age, sex, ethnicity and CMV serostatus were compiled alongside the repertoire data. Of the 350 to 450 genotyped donors, 75% to 85% were placed in the genetic ancestry cluster associated with self-reported Caucasian donors. A later genetic analysis used genome-wide SNP genotypes for about 60% of the roughly 670 donors, treating that subset as a discovery cohort. The number of donors typed differed by locus, with 629-630 for A, B, C, DRB1 and DQB1, more than 500 for DQA1, 606 for DPA1, and some 470 for DPB1. The study aimed to test whether cataloging public T cell receptors could reveal signatures of past pathogen exposure. Along with the approximately 670-subject first cohort, a separate validation cohort of roughly 110 different subjects was used. In the later analysis, no new phenotypic data were used to find candidate immune exposures; instead, reliance was placed on TCR beta sequences and their occurrence across donors. To decide whether each TCR beta V gene segment behaved as functional or pseudogenic, an earlier analysis of approximately 620 of the donors relied on high-throughput TCR beta sequencing. Every repertoire in the discovery cohort had been generated on one and the same sequencing platform.

In total, approximately 610 healthy bone marrow donors made up the cohort. All cohort members were sampled while nominally healthy, although unrecorded immune exposures were likely present. The donor was CMV seronegative and belonged to the group of around 350 seronegative cohort members. Every donor gave a peripheral blood sample, and the peripheral blood mononuclear cells from that sample were used for TCR beta sequencing. Genomic DNA extraction from the blood cell samples was performed with the Qiagen DNeasy Blood Extraction Kit. The cysteine opens and the phenylalanine closes a CDR3 of 11 amino acids. Kept here is only the CDR3 DNA, which spans 33 bases and is read in frame from base 1. The CDR1 and CDR2 encoded by the germline V gene (reference sequence) are DFQATT and SNEGSKA. Receptor libraries were prepared by the immunoSEQ multiplex PCR assay. For the multiplex PCR, a mixture combining 60 forward primers for TCR Vbeta segments and 13 reverse primers for TCR Jbeta segments was used. The CDR3 region of rearranged TCR beta genes was amplified from genomic DNA by a multiplex PCR assay. Amplified TCR beta libraries were sequenced as 87-base-pair reads on the Illumina HiSeq System. Per the original workflow: In a later analysis, roughly 80 million unique TCR beta chains were counted across the roughly 700 repertoires, and around 10 million of these chains were shared by at least two donors. Raw reads were error-corrected and collapsed into unique sequences with a nearest-neighbor algorithm that merged closely related sequences to remove PCR and sequencing errors. Alignment of CDR3 sequences to IMGT reference sequences was used to assign V, D and J gene segments. For a sequence to be retained, a match of at least six nucleotides to both a V gene segment and a J gene segment was required. Rearrangements were classified as productive when the CDR3 lacked stop codons and remained in frame with V and J, and all other rearrangements were classified as non-productive. CDR3 was defined by IMGT convention, running from the second conserved V-encoded cysteine to the conserved J-encoded phenylalanine. In an earlier analysis of 587 of the donors, sequences lacking an unambiguous match to a single V gene segment were excluded. In an earlier analysis of approximately 590 of the donors, V segments were called functional above 56.7% productive rearrangements and were called segregating when the between-donor standard deviation exceeded 5%. A statistical classification framework was developed to diagnose cytomegalovirus status using the catalog of TCR beta chain sequences. In a later analysis, V and J genes were assigned by comparing TCR nucleotide sequences against IMGT/GENE-DB human TR gene sequences. Using the TCRdist pipeline, a later analysis assigned CDR3 sequences along with most-parsimonious VDJ recombination scenarios. A later analysis defined each TCR beta chain by its CDR3 amino acid sequence plus V-gene family, and excluded reads lacking a unique V-gene family. To address suspected cross-contamination and a sequencing artifact, a later analysis removed around 600 highly shared, low-generation-probability nucleotide sequences. In a later analysis, a clonal expansion index was calculated for each public chain from normalized within-repertoire ranks of inferred template counts. A later analysis computed generation probabilities with a VDJ recombination model fitted to out-of-frame rearrangements, and checked the results against IGoR. In a later analysis, hypergeometric tests were used to score TCR-TCR, TCR-HLA and TCR-CMV co-occurrence, with a repertoire-size bias correction applied to TCR pairs. False discovery rates were estimated in a later analysis by permuting HLA or CMV assignments 20 times. A later analysis grouped co-occurring TCRs with DBSCAN, adding TCRdist sequence similarity when clustering within HLA-allele-positive subsets. Co-occurrence clustering excluded repertoires with fewer than 30,000 or more than 120,000 public chains, plus five with anomalous nucleotide sharing. TCRdb mirrors the immuneACCESS table, restricted to in-frame sequences. Some clones are absent from its copies; in checked studies, under half trace to an unresolved V gene, and the reason for the others is unknown. That table is the source of V, J and clone size, and D and trimming were worked out from the DNA. This sample has 95,000 to 150,000 clones in its table, and over 70% of those were observed once. The ten largest clones capture around 4% of the sample.

Details on this clone: Its antigen is still unknown. Per-base quality was not reported, and no clone a single base away is much larger than it.

Beyond this particular receptor, the publication reports: The presence/absence analyses assumed that sequencing depth was roughly uniform across donors, and that assumption may not be true. In an earlier analysis of 500 to 650 of the donors, most TCR beta V segments appeared in productive rearrangements about 87% or about 30% of the time, broadly matching IMGT annotations. Three of the identified cytomegalovirus-associated TCR beta chains were confirmed in vitro to be specific for cytomegalovirus antigens. In a later analysis, most CMV-associated TCR beta chains were found to appear HLA-restricted, with HLA associations seemingly driven largely by CMV exposure. The earlier analysis of 587 of the donors excluded roughly 17 rarely observed V segments, including chromosome 9 orphons, because counts were too low. According to the authors, the approach could potentially be generalized to other disease states and immunological phenotypes. A group of highly shared sequence variants was considered likely to be a technical artifact of the sequencing pipeline. In a later genetic analysis, a missense DCLRE1C variant was associated with V-gene and J-gene trimming of TCR beta chains, and the association was replicated in an independent cohort. A further reported finding was that TCR beta sequences accurately predicted the HLA-A and HLA-B alleles for most subjects in the first cohort. In both the original and validation cohorts, the classifier was reported to diagnose cytomegalovirus status with high specificity and sensitivity. Strong co-occurrence of HLA alleles, especially DR and DQ, made assigning TCR associations to individual alleles difficult. For the cohort, immune exposure information was limited to CMV serostatus. A later analysis found that TCR association rates varied across HLA loci, with DRB1 alleles showing the most associated TCRs and HLA-C alleles the fewest. In this cohort, only TCR beta chains were sequenced, and detectable features were limited by the absence of alpha or paired-chain data. Some IMGT-functional V segments, including TRBV6-2 and TRBV6-3, could not be told apart with the 87-base-pair reads, so those segments were excluded. Several of the top co-occurrence clusters appeared to be linked to parvovirus B19, influenza, CMV and Epstein-Barr virus, according to a later analysis. HLA typing was unavailable for some donors at each locus, so association tests used only the typed subset. A later genetic analysis reported fewer N-insertions in productive TCRs among donors in an Asian-associated ancestry cluster than the approximately 700-donor mean. In the study, some 180 TCR beta chains were listed as associated with cytomegalovirus. Correlated functional status among segregating V segments might reflect linkage disequilibrium, but an unknown experimental factor could not be ruled out. Most TCR sequences were seen in very few donors, while some public TCRs were found in many individuals. A later analysis associated about 18,000 TCR beta sequences with specific HLA alleles at a false discovery rate of 0.05. Compared with equally common non-associated chains, HLA-associated TCR beta chains in a later analysis were more clonally expanded and had lower generation probabilities.

The receptor's source is a woman aged 40 to 50 in good health and CMV-seronegative. The V gene is TRBV20-1 and the J gene is TRBJ2-5; 9 bases in between match TRBD1. The J call is uncertain, as TRBJ2-7 better fits the DNA end. The sequenced sample consisted of PBMCs. CDR3 sequence: CSVGTGREQYF. The DNA is as follows: TGCAGTGTCGGGACAGGGCGCGAGCAGTACTTC.